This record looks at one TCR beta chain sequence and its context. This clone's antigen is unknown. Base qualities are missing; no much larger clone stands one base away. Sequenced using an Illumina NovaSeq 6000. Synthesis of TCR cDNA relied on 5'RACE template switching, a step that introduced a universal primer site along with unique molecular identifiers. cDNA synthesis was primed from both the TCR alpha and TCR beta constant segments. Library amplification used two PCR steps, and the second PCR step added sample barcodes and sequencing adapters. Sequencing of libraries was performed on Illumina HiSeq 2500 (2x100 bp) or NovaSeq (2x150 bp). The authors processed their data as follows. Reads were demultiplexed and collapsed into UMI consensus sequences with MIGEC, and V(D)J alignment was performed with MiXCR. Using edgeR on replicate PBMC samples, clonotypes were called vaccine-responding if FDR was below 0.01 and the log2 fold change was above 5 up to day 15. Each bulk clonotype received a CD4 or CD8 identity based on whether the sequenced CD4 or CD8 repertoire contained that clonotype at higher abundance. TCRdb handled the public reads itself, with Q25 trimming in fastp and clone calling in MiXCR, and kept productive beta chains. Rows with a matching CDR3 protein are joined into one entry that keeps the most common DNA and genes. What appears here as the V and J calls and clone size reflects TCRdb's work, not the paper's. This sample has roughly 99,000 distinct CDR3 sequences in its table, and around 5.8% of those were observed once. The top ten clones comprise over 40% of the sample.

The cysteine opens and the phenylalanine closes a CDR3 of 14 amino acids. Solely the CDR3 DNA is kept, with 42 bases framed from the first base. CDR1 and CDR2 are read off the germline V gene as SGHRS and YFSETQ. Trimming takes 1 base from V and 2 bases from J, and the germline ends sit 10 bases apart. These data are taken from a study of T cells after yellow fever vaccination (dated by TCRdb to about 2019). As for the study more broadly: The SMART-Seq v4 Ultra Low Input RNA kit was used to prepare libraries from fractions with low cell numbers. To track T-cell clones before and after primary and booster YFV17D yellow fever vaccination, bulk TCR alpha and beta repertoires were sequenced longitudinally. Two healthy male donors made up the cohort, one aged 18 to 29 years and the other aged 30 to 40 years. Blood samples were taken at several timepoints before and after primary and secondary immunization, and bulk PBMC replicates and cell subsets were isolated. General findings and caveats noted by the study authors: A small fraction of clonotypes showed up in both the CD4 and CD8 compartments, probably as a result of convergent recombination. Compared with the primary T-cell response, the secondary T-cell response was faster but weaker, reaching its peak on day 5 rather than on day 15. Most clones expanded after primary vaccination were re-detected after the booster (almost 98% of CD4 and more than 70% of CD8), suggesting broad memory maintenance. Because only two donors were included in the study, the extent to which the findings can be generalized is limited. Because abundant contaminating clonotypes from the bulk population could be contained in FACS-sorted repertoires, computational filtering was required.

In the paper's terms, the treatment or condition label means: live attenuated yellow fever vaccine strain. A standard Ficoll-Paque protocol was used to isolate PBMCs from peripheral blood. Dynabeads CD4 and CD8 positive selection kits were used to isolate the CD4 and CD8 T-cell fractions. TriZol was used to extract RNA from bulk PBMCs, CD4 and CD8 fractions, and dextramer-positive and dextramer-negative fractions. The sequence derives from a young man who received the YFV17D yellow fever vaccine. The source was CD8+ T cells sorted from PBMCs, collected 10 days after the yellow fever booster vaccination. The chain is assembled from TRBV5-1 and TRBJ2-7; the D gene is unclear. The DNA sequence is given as TGCGCCAGCAGCTTGTTGGGCGGCACCTACGAGCAGTACTTC. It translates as CASSLLGGTYEQYF. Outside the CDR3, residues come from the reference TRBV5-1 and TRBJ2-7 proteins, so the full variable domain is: KAGVTQTPRYLIKTRGQQVTLSCSPISGHRSVSWYQQTPGQGLQFLFEYFSETQRNKGNFPGRFSGRQFSNSRSEMNVSTLELGDSALYLCASSLLGGTYEQYFGPGTRLTVT.